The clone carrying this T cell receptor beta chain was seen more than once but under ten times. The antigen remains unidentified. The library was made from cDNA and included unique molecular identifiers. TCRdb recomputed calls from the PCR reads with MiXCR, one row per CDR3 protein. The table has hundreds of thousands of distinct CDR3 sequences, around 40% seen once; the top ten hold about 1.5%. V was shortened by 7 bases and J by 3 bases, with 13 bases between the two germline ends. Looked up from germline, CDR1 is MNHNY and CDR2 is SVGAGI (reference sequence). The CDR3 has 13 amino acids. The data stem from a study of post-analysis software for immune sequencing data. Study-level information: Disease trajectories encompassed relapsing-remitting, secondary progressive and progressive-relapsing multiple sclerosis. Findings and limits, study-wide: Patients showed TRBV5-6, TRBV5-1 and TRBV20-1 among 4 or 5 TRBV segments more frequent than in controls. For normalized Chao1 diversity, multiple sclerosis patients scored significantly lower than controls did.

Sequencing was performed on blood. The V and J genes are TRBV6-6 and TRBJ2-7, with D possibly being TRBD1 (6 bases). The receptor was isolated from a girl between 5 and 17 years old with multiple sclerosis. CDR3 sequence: CASNTGTFYEQYF. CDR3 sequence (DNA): TGTGCCAGCAACACCGGGACATTCTACGAGCAGTACTTC.